Given below is one T cell receptor beta chain in context. No antigen is known for it. It has no much larger one-base neighbor in the sample; base qualities were not kept. The data were obtained in a study of T cell responses to AZD1222 COVID-19 vaccine listed by TCRdb under 2021. Concerning the study at large: Because spike-specific TCR depth and breadth did not differ between the two schedules, AZD1222 recipients who got a second dose at roughly 4 weeks were pooled with those who got a second dose at roughly 12 weeks. A total of around 240 trial participants underwent TCR sequencing, of whom around 200 received two doses of AZD1222 and about 25 received two doses of the MenACWY control vaccine. Enrollment into the trials was organized by age into subgroups of 18-55, 56-69 and 70-plus years, and those subgroups contained about 150, 27 and 61 TCR-sequenced participants, respectively. What the study reported, not specific to this receptor: The whole spike protein was spanned by vaccine-associated CD4 TCRs, and dominant responses were seen in regions 160-218 and 743-854. Participants were mostly white British and included more females than males, and it was suggested by the authors that clonal diversity may have been underestimated. After two AZD1222 doses, both the breadth and the depth of spike-specific TCRs were significantly higher than at day 0 and than in MenACWY recipients. Reportedly, almost half of the unique spike-specific TCRs recognized epitopes lying outside the regions that are mutated in the B.1.351 and B.1.1.7 variants. Because no day 14 peak-response samples were available, repertoires were characterized only after the peak T cell response. Only a handful of AZD1222 recipients were SARS-CoV-2 seropositive at baseline, limiting conclusions about previously exposed vaccinees. The 56-69-year group was small, and its depth increase did not reach significance, likely because of low power.

Explained via the paper, the time point label denotes: baseline before first vaccination. Vaccinee samples were obtained from the UK trials COV001 and COV002, which included a single-blind randomized controlled phase 2/3 trial of AZD1222 (ChAdOx1 nCoV-19) in healthy adults. For TCRbeta chain sequencing, PBMC samples were collected from trial participants at day 0 and at day 28 after the second dose. The CDR3 measures 14 amino acids from cysteine to phenylalanine. Just the 42-base CDR3 DNA is kept, in frame starting at base 1. V lost 6 bases and J lost 7 bases; the stretch between them is 16 bases long. The germline V gene provides CDR1 MNHEY and CDR2 SVGAGI. The CDR3 regions of human TCRbeta chains were subjected to immunosequencing. Per the original workflow: TCRs in the repertoires were compared against a reference library of SARS-CoV-2-specific TCRs that had been generated with the MIRA antigen-specificity platform. Breadth was defined as the fraction of unique TCRs that were SARS-CoV-2-associated, and depth was defined as the fraction of total T cells that were SARS-CoV-2-associated. Using the MIRA data, every spike-specific TCR was mapped to the spike region that the TCR reacted to and assigned to either a CD4 or a CD8 class. Log10-transformed breadth and depth values were compared by one-way ANOVA with Sidak's multiple comparisons tests. As stored in TCRdb, this immuneACCESS dataset retains in-frame rearrangements with V and J assigned. A fraction of the clones does not appear; measured against another copy, unresolved V genes explain less than half of the discrepancy, and the remainder lacks a known reason. V and J calls plus clone size are reproduced from that table; the DNA served to infer D and trimming. Counted in this sample were 180,000 or so clones; roughly 93% of them appeared once. The leading ten clones occupy about 4% of the sample.

The source of this sequence is an adult in good health. Sequenced material: peripheral blood, taken on day 0 of AZD1222 vaccination. This receptor chain uses TRBV6-5 and TRBJ1-5, with TRBD1 perhaps the D gene, on 5 matching bases. The sequenced DNA: TGTGCCAGCAGACCGGGGGGGGATAGACAGCCCCAGCATTTT. Its protein is CASRPGGDRQPQHF.